The 3 T cell receptor beta chains listed next were all sequenced from one sample in a study of T cell responses to AZD1222 COVID-19 vaccine. Profiling relied on immunoSEQ multiplex PCR, and the TCRdb table lists in-frame clones only, not all of them. The data contain more than 95,000 clones, around 90% of them seen just once; the ten biggest clones take up around 4.8%. Sequencing was performed on peripheral blood, taken on day 0 of AZD1222 vaccination. These receptors were taken from an adult in good health.

This chain uses TRBV27 with TRBJ1-4, with TRBD1 matching over 7 bases. The germline V gene encodes CDR1 MNHEY and CDR2 SMNVEV (reference sequence). Trimming removed 1 base from V and 10 bases from J; junction bases left unmatched: 6. The CDR3 runs to 14 residues. The CDR3 loop is CASSLWGEGAKLFF. Here the CDR3 DNA reads TGTGCCAGCAGTTTATGGGGCGAGGGGGCAAAACTGTTTTTT.

This clone has more than one count but fewer than ten. The rearrangement uses TRBV18 and TRBJ2-5; 12 nucleotides agree with TRBD1. The CDR3 has 17 amino acids. CDR1 and CDR2 (germline): KGHSH, LQKENI. With V trimmed by 2 bases and J by 3 bases, 7 bases remained unmatched. For the CDR3, the DNA is TGTGCCAGCTCACCAGTCCCGGGACAGGGGGCGGAAGAGACCCAGTACTTC. This encodes CASSPVPGQGAEETQYF.

J is TRBJ2-7 and V is TRBV6-1; possible D gene TRBD1, 5 bases. Per the germline V gene, CDR1 is MNHNS and CDR2 is SASEGT. This CDR3 comprises 13 residues. Trimming removed 3 bases from V and 4 bases from J, with 10 bases in between. The CDR3 bases are TGTGCCAGCAGTGATTGGGGCTGGTACGAGCAGTACTTC. Translation: CASSDWGWYEQYF.